The 26 T cell receptor beta chains reported below all come from one sample, sequenced in a study of long-term antiretroviral therapy in people with HIV. Researchers ran immunoSEQ v3.0 at survey level. Assay: immunoSEQ multiplex PCR; the TCRdb copy retains only in-frame clones and omits some. This sample yields some 43,000 clones, of which about 89% are seen a single time; 4% to 5.5% belongs to the top ten. The sample was unsorted PBMCs, taken 0.1 years before starting antiretroviral therapy. Receptors were obtained from a woman aged 45 to 65 with HIV.

The chain couples TRBV6-1 to TRBJ2-2; the match to TRBD2 covers 10 bases. The CDR3 is made up of 15 amino acids. Germline trimming cut 7 bases from V and 4 bases from J; bases unmatched to any gene: 6. Germline lookup yields CDR1 MNHNS and CDR2 SASEGT. CDR3 bases: TGTGCCAGCAACAGCGGGGGGGCCGGCACCGGGGAGCTGTTTTTT. It specifies CASNSGGAGTGELFF.

V and J are TRBV7-3 and TRBJ2-3, with D perhaps given as TRBD1 or TRBD2 (7 bases each). Trimming cost V 3 bases and J 2 bases, with 12 bases left between them. The CDR3 has 15 amino acids. CDR1 is SGHTA and CDR2 is FQGTGA in the germline V gene. This CDR3 reads CASSFQGGATDTQYF. CDR3 nucleotides: TGTGCCAGCAGCTTCCAGGGGGGGGCCACAGATACGCAGTATTTT.

The rearrangement uses TRBV2 and TRBJ1-6; D is unresolved. The germline CDR1 and CDR2 sequences are SNHLY and FYNNEI. Deletions cut 4 bases from V and 0 bases from J, with 25 bases between. CDR3 length: 21 residues. The chain's CDR3 is CASSGPRVVEVPPSYNSPLHF. The CDR3 nucleotides are TGTGCCAGCAGTGGCCCGCGGGTGGTCGAGGTGCCACCCTCCTATAATTCACCCCTCCACTTT.

This sequence joins TRBV7-9 and TRBJ1-1; possibly TRBD1 for D (6 bases). This CDR3 is built from 13 residues. V dropped 5 bases and J dropped 2 bases, with 9 bases sitting between them. Germline values: CDR1 SEHNR, CDR2 FQNEAQ (reference sequence). The CDR3 here is CASSRQANTEAFF. CDR3 coding DNA: TGTGCCAGCAGCCGACAGGCCAACACTGAAGCTTTCTTT.

This rearrangement joins TRBV2 to TRBJ1-3; tentatively, D is TRBD1 (6 bases). The germline V gene has CDR1 SNHLY and CDR2 FYNNEI. Deletions cut 8 bases from V and 5 bases from J, with 16 bases between. CDR3 size: 14 residues. Here the CDR3 DNA reads TGTGCCAGCCCGTCGGACAGTCAAAGAAACACCATATATTTT. As protein: CASPSDSQRNTIYF.

The chain carries TRBV6-5 and TRBJ2-3, with 7 nucleotides matching TRBD1. This CDR3 is 12 amino acids long. After removal of 6 bases from V and 8 bases from J, the junction contained 5 bases not matched to a gene. The germline V gene encodes CDR1 MNHEY and CDR2 SVGAGI. As DNA, the CDR3 is TGTGCCAGCAGAAGACAGGGCGGTACGCAGTATTTT. Translating it yields CASRRQGGTQYF.

This chain joins TRBV5-4 and TRBJ1-1; D perhaps matches TRBD1 (5 bases). V lost 2 bases and J 4 bases, leaving 15 bases between the germline ends. The CDR3 sequence is 15 residues long. Per germline, CDR1 SGHNT and CDR2 YYREEE (reference sequence). In DNA form, the CDR3 reads TGTGCCAGCAGCTTCCCAGGGATCGGTGGCACTGAAGCTTTCTTT. Translating it yields CASSFPGIGGTEAFF.

The rearrangement links TRBV29-1 to TRBJ1-2; D is perhaps TRBD1 (6 bases). Between the trimmed V and J ends, which lost 7 bases and 5 bases, there was a span of 26 bases. CDR1 is SQVTM, CDR2 ANQGSEA, per germline. This CDR3 is 16 amino acids long. The CDR3 sequence: CSAHRRGSPGEYGYTF. CDR3 sequence (DNA): TGCAGCGCTCACCGAAGGGGGTCACCGGGAGAATATGGCTACACCTTC.

The rearrangement uses TRBV6-5 and TRBJ1-2, with D possibly TRBD1 on 6 matching bases. The germline V gene has CDR1 MNHEY and CDR2 SVGAGI. CDR3 size: 15 residues. Trimming cost V 8 bases and J 3 bases, with 19 bases left between them. The CDR3 nucleotides are TGTGCCAGCCACAGGGAAGCAGGCCAGCACTATGGCTACACCTTC. It yields the protein CASHREAGQHYGYTF.

This clone has a handful of counts. The V and J genes are TRBV30 and TRBJ1-2; 10 positions match TRBD1. V shed 0 bases, J shed 7 bases, and the junction held 5 bases outside the gene matches. CDR1 is GTSNPN and CDR2 is SVGIG in the germline V gene (reference sequence). The CDR3 runs 14 residues. This chain's CDR3 is CAWSVWTGGLGYTF. CDR3 coding DNA: TGTGCCTGGAGTGTATGGACAGGGGGGCTTGGCTACACCTTC.

The chain recombines TRBV7-2 with TRBJ1-2; TRBD1 matches at 9 bases. Germline loops: CDR1 SGHTA, CDR2 FQGNSA. The CDR3 covers 16 residues. With 3 bases clipped from V and 0 bases from J, the junction kept 5 bases outside the gene matches. CDR3 in amino acids: CASSLTGGLANYGYTF. DNA for the CDR3: TGTGCCAGCAGCTTGACAGGGGGTTTAGCTAACTATGGCTACACCTTC. The variable domain in full, with the rest retrieved from reference TRBV7-2 and TRBJ1-2, is GAGVSQSPSNKVTEKGKDVELRCDPISGHTALYWYRQSLGQGLEFLIYFQGNSAPDKSGLPSDRFSAERTGGSVSTLTIQRTQQEDSAVYLCASSLTGGLANYGYTFGSGTRLTVV.

This rearrangement joins TRBV6-4 to TRBJ2-1; TRBD2 matches at 12 bases. The CDR3 runs 18 residues. Trimming cost V 4 bases and J 2 bases; bases outside gene matches: 9. Germline V gene sequence: CDR1 MRHNA, CDR2 SNTAGT. CDR3 DNA: TGTGCCAGCAGTGTGGGGGGTACTAGCGGGGGGACCTACAATGAGCAGTTCTTC. It translates to CASSVGGTSGGTYNEQFF.

This rearrangement joins TRBV7-2 to TRBJ2-1; TRBD2 is a possible D gene (7 bases). Germline V lookup: CDR1 SGHTA, CDR2 FQGNSA. V lost 5 bases and J lost 10, with 15 bases in between. The CDR3 consists of 13 residues. CDR3 sequence reads: CASSIYTGGEQFF. For the CDR3, the DNA is TGTGCCAGCAGCATTTACACGGGGGGCGAGCAGTTCTTC.

The chain links TRBV5-1 to TRBJ1-3; TRBD1 might be the D (6 bases). The V and J ends lost 2 bases and 2 bases respectively, with 8 bases between them. Per germline, CDR1 SGHRS and CDR2 YFSETQ. This CDR3 region has 14 residues. CDR3 sequence reads: CASSFSGAGNTIYF. CDR3 DNA sequence: TGCGCCAGCAGCTTTTCAGGGGCTGGAAACACCATATATTTT.

A few counts support this clone. The CDR3 nucleotides are TGCGCCAGCAGCTGGGACGCCGGGACAGGGCCAGGAGGCTACACCTTC. Its protein product is CASSWDAGTGPGGYTF. The J gene is TRBJ1-2, the V gene TRBV5-1; 9 nucleotides match TRBD1. Per germline, CDR1 SGHRS and CDR2 YFSETQ. V lost 3 bases to trimming and J lost 8 bases; unmatched junction nucleotides: 14. CDR3 size: 16 residues. The whole variable domain, filled in from reference TRBV5-1 and TRBJ1-2, reads KAGVTQTPRYLIKTRGQQVTLSCSPISGHRSVSWYQQTPGQGLQFLFEYFSETQRNKGNFPGRFSGRQFSNSRSEMNVSTLELGDSALYLCASSWDAGTGPGGYTFGSGTRLTVV.

This clone was picked up one time. The rearrangement uses TRBV5-4 and TRBJ1-3; D is ambiguous. Germline V gives CDR1 SGHNT, CDR2 YYREEE (reference sequence). The CDR3 loop spans 13 amino acids. V was cut by 0 bases and J by 4 bases, with 5 bases left in between. The CDR3 reads CASSLVSGNTIYF. CDR3 in DNA: TGTGCCAGCAGCTTGGTGAGCGGAAACACCATATATTTT.

This clone was counted only a few times. The chain carries TRBV10-3 and TRBJ1-2, with D unclear. CDR3 length equals 13 residues. CDR1 ENHRY and CDR2 SYGVKD come from the germline V gene. Trimming shortened V by 3 bases and J by 4 bases, and 9 bases separated the two germline ends. As DNA, the CDR3 is TGTGCCATCAGTGACCCCACGAGCTATGGCTACACCTTC. It specifies CAISDPTSYGYTF.

The chain links TRBV18 to TRBJ2-1; the D gene could be TRBD1 or TRBD2 (5 bases each). Looked up from germline, CDR1 is KGHSH and CDR2 is LQKENI. V lost 3 bases and J 6 bases, leaving 21 bases between the germline ends. The CDR3 length is 17 residues. The CDR3 bases are TGTGCCAGCTCACCTAAGAGGGCAGGGTGGGGAATCAATGAGCAGTTCTTC. Its translation is CASSPKRAGWGINEQFF.

The rearrangement uses TRBV5-6 and TRBJ1-1, with D hard to call. V was trimmed by 0 bases and J by 8 bases, leaving 11 bases between them. This CDR3 spans 13 amino acids. The V gene's germline CDR1 is SGHDT and CDR2 YYEEEE. The CDR3 nucleotides are TGTGCCAGCAGCTTGGTACATCAACCGGAAGCTTTCTTT. Translation gives CASSLVHQPEAFF.

This chain joins TRBV14 and TRBJ1-4, with TRBD1 as a possible D gene (6 bases). The CDR3 is 16 residues long. Germline CDR1 is SGHDN and CDR2 is FVKESK. With 4 bases removed from V and 6 bases from J, the gap between germline ends came to 18 bases. CDR3 in DNA: TGTGCCAGCAGCCGAATTAACAGGGTTTCCTATGAAAAACTGTTTTTT. Its protein product is CASSRINRVSYEKLFF. Drawing the rest from reference TRBV14 and TRBJ1-4, the complete variable domain is EAGVTQFPSHSVIEKGQTVTLRCDPISGHDNLYWYRRVMGKEIKFLLHFVKESKQDESGMPNNRFLAERTGGTYSTLKVQPAELEDSGVYFCASSRINRVSYEKLFFGSGTQLSVL.

The chain is built from TRBV11-2 and TRBJ1-2; unclear D gene. The CDR3 is made up of 13 amino acids. Germline lookup yields CDR1 SGHAT and CDR2 FQNNGV. Trimming left V 4 bases short and J 9 bases short, with 15 bases between. The CDR3 reads CASSYLEGVSYTF. DNA for the CDR3: TGTGCCAGCAGCTATCTTGAAGGCGTTAGCTACACCTTC.

The chain joins TRBV21-1 to TRBJ2-7; TRBD2 reflects the table's D call only, with no check against the DNA. TRBV21-1 is annotated as a pseudogene. CDR3 length: 15 amino acids. The CDR3 coding sequence is TGTGCCAGCGGCGCGGCGGGGTTAAGCTCCTACGAGCAGTACTTC. Translated: CASGAAGLSSYEQYF.

The chain couples TRBV5-4 to TRBJ2-5; 7 positions match TRBD1. The germline V gene has CDR1 SGHNT and CDR2 YYREEE (reference sequence). The CDR3 spans 13 residues. Losses at the gene ends were 4 bases for V and 4 bases for J; bases not matched to a gene: 4. The CDR3 region has the DNA TGTGCCAGCAGCATTGAGGGGGCAGAGACCCAGTACTTC. It codes for CASSIEGAETQYF.

This rearrangement joins TRBV2 to TRBJ2-3; 13 nucleotides match TRBD2. The CDR3 has 14 amino acids. Germline V gives CDR1 SNHLY, CDR2 FYNNEI. The V and J ends lost 6 bases and 4 bases, in that order; junction bases with no gene match: 1. The CDR3 DNA follows: TGTGCCAGCAGCGGACTAGCGGGGGCAGATACGCAGTATTTT. Encoded protein: CASSGLAGADTQYF. Full variable domain (rest looked up from reference TRBV2 and TRBJ2-3): EPEVTQTPSHQVTQMGQEVILRCVPISNHLYFYWYRQILGQKVEFLVSFYNNEISEKSEIFDDQFSVERPDGSNFTLKIRSTKLEDSAMYFCASSGLAGADTQYFGPGTRLTVL.

This chain joins TRBV5-1 and TRBJ1-5, with D perhaps matching TRBD1 (5 bases). Germline lookup yields CDR1 SGHRS and CDR2 YFSETQ. V lost 2 bases and J lost 4, with 7 bases in between. The CDR3 runs 13 residues. CDR3 sequence: CASSFGGNQPQHF. CDR3 DNA: TGCGCCAGCAGCTTTGGGGGTAATCAGCCCCAGCATTTT.

The chain links TRBV5-4 to TRBJ1-5, with 7 bases matching TRBD1. V was clipped by 7 bases and J by 0 bases; unmatched bases: 4. The CDR3 sequence is 14 residues long. Germline V gene sequence: CDR1 SGHNT, CDR2 YYREEE (reference sequence). The CDR3 protein is CASATGPSNQPQHF. Written as DNA, the CDR3 is TGTGCCAGCGCGACAGGGCCTAGCAATCAGCCCCAGCATTTT.